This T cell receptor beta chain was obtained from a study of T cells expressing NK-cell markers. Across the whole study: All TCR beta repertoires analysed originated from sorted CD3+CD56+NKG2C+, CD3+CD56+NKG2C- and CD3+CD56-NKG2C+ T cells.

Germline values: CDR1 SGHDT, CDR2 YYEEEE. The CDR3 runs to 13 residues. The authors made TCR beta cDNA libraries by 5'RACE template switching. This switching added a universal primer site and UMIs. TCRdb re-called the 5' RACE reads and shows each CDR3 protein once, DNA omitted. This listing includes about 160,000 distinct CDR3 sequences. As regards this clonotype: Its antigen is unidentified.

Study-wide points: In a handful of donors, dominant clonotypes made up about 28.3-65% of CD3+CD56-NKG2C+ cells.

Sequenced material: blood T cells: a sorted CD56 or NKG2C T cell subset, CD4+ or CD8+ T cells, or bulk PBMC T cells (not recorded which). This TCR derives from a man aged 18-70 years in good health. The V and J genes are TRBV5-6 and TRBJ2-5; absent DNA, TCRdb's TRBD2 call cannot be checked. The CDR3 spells CASSHGGSETQYF.